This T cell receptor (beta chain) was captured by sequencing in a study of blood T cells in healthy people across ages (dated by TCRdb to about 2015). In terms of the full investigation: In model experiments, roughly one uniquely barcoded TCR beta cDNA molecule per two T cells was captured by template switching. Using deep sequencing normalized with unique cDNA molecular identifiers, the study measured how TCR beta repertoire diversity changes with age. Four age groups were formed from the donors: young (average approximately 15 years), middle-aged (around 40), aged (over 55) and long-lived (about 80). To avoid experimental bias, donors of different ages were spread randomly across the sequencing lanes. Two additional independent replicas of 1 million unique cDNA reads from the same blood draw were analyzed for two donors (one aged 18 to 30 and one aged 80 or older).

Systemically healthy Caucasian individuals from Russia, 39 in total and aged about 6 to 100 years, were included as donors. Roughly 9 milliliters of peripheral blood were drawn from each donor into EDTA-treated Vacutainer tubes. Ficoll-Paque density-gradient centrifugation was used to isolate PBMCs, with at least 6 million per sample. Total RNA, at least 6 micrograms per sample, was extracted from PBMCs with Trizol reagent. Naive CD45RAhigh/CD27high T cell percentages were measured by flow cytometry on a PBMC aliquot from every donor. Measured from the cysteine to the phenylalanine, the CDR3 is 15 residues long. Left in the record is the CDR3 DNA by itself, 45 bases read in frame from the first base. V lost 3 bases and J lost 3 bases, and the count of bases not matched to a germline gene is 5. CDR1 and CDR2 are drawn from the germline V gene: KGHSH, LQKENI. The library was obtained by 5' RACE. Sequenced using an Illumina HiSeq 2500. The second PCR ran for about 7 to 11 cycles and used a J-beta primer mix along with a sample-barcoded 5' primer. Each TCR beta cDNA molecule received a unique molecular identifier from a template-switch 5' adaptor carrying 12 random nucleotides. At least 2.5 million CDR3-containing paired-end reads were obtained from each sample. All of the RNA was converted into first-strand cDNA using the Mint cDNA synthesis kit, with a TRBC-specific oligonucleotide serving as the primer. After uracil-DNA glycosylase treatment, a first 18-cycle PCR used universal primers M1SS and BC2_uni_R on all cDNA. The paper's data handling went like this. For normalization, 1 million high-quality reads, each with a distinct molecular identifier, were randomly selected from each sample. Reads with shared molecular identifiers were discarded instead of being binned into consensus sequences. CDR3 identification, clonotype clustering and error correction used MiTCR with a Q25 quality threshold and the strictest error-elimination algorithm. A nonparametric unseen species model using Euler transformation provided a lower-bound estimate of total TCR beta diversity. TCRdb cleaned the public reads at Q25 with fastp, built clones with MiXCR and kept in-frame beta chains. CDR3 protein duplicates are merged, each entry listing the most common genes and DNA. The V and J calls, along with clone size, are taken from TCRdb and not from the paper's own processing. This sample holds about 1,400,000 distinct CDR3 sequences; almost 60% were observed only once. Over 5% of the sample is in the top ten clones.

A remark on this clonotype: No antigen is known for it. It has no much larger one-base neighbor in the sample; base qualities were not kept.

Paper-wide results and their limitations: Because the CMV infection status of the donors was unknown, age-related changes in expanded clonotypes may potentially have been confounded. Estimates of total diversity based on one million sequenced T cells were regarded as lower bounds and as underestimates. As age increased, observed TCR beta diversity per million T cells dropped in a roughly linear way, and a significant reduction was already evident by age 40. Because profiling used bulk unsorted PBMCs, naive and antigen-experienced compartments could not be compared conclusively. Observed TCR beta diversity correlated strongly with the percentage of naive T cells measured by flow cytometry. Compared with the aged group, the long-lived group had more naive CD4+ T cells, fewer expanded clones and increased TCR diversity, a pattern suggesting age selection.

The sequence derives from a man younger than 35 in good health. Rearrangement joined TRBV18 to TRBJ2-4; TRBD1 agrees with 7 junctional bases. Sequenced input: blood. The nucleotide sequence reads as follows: TGTGCCAGCTCACCTTCCGGGACAGACAAAAACATTCAGTACTTC. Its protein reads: CASSPSGTDKNIQYF. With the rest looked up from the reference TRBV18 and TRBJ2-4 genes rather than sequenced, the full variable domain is NAGVMQNPRHLVRRRGQEARLRCSPMKGHSHVYWYRQLPEEGLKFMVYLQKENIIDESGMPKERFSAEFPKEGPSILRIQQVVRGDSAAYFCASSPSGTDKNIQYFGAGTRLSVL.